This T cell receptor (beta chain) is from a study of cytomegalovirus exposure and HLA in healthy donors (dated by TCRdb to 2017 to 2019). Describing the broader study: In an earlier analysis of approximately 640 of the donors, around 290 Gb of sequence data and about 110 million unique TCR beta sequences from 150 million to 200 million T cells were reported. Because of strong linkage in the cohort, four or five DR-DQ haplotypes were treated as single units for association and clustering. All discovery cohort repertoires had been generated using a single sequencing platform. Class I and class II HLA loci were covered by the typing at four-digit resolution. Among over 350 genotyped donors of the cohort, an average of about 240,000 unique TCR beta nucleotide sequences were sequenced per donor, about a sixth of them non-productive. To predict cytomegalovirus infection status, the study brought together high-throughput TCR immunosequencing, statistical association of individual TCRs with disease status, and machine learning. The study was designed to test whether signatures of past pathogen exposure could be identified by cataloging public T cell receptors. Typing coverage differed by locus: A, B, C, DRB1 and DQB1 were typed in roughly 620-630 donors, DQA1 in 500 to 550, DPA1 in some 610, and DPB1 in approximately 450. In the later analysis, no new phenotypic data were used to find candidate immune exposures; instead, reliance was placed on TCR beta sequences and their occurrence across donors. A later analysis re-examined previously published TCR beta repertoires from around 670 donors and added high-resolution HLA genotyping to investigate patterns of TCR occurrence. The study profiled the T cell repertoires of some 610 subjects by immunosequencing and related them to cytomegalovirus serostatus. In a later genetic analysis, genome-wide SNP genotypes for about 55% of the 666 donors were used, and that subset was treated as a discovery cohort. Of the roughly 390 genotyped donors, approximately 80% were placed in the genetic ancestry cluster associated with self-reported Caucasian donors. In addition to the first cohort of 650 to 750 subjects, a separate validation cohort of approximately 120 different subjects was used. Donor age, sex, ethnicity and CMV serostatus were compiled together with the repertoire data. An earlier analysis of more than 450 of the donors used high-throughput TCR beta sequencing to judge whether each TCR beta V gene segment behaved as functional or pseudogenic. An early release that covered several hundred HLA-typed donors contained approximately 320 gigabases of sequencing data and some 87 million unique TCR sequences.

With regard to this clone: Its cognate antigen has yet to be identified. Base-call qualities are not available, and no considerably larger clone is one nucleotide away.

What the research found in general, with its limitations: Three of the identified cytomegalovirus-associated TCR beta chains were confirmed in vitro to be specific for cytomegalovirus antigens. Roughly uniform sequencing depth across donors was assumed in presence/absence analyses, although this assumption may not hold. Because HLA typing was missing for some donors at each locus, association tests included only the typed subset. A cluster of highly shared sequence variants was judged likely to be a technical artifact of the sequencing pipeline. For the cohort, immune exposure information was limited to CMV serostatus. An earlier analysis of approximately 590 of the donors showed that most TCR beta V segments appeared in productive rearrangements either about 87% or about 30% of the time, which broadly matched IMGT annotations. In a later analysis, HLA-associated TCR beta chains showed more clonal expansion and lower generation probabilities than non-associated chains that were equally common. In a later analysis, the rate of TCR association differed among HLA loci, with DRB1 alleles having the most associated TCRs and HLA-C alleles having the fewest. A further reported finding was that TCR beta sequences accurately predicted the HLA-A and HLA-B alleles for most subjects in the first cohort. In a later analysis, several top co-occurrence clusters were reported to appear linked to parvovirus B19, influenza, CMV and Epstein-Barr virus. The study listed 164 TCR beta chains as associated with cytomegalovirus. The earlier analysis of fewer than 750 of the donors excluded 15 to 20 rarely observed V segments, including chromosome 9 orphons, because counts were too low. The cohort was sequenced for TCR beta chains only, and without alpha or paired-chain data the features that could be detected were limited. Some IMGT-functional V segments, including TRBV6-2 and TRBV6-3, could not be told apart with the 87-base-pair reads, so those segments were excluded. An association between a missense DCLRE1C variant and V-gene and J-gene trimming of TCR beta chains was found in a later genetic analysis and replicated in an independent cohort. Most TCR sequences were seen in very few donors, while some public TCRs were found in many individuals. Correlated functional status among segregating V segments might reflect linkage disequilibrium, but an unknown experimental factor could not be ruled out. At a false discovery rate of 0.05, a later analysis linked around 17,000 TCR beta sequences to specific HLA alleles. In a later analysis, most CMV-associated TCR beta chains were found to appear HLA-restricted, with HLA associations seemingly driven largely by CMV exposure. It was suggested by the authors that the approach could potentially be generalized to other disease states and immunological phenotypes. Cytomegalovirus status was reported to be diagnosed by the classifier with high specificity and sensitivity in both the original and validation cohorts. Compared with the approximately 710-donor mean, donors in an Asian-associated ancestry cluster had fewer N-insertions in productive TCRs, according to a later genetic analysis. When HLA alleles, especially DR and DQ, strongly co-occurred, TCR associations were difficult to assign to individual alleles.

The cohort comprised some 700 healthy bone marrow donors. All cohort members were sampled while nominally healthy, although unrecorded immune exposures were likely present. The donor was CMV seropositive and belonged to the group of over 250 seropositive cohort members. A peripheral blood sample was provided by each donor, and peripheral blood mononuclear cells were used for TCR beta sequencing. Genomic DNA extraction from the blood cell samples was performed with the Qiagen DNeasy Blood Extraction Kit. The library was obtained by the immunoSEQ multiplex PCR assay. For the multiplex PCR, a mixture combining 60 forward primers for TCR Vbeta segments and 13 reverse primers for TCR Jbeta segments was used. A multiplex PCR assay on genomic DNA amplified the CDR3 region of rearranged TCR beta genes. The amplified TCR beta libraries were sequenced on the Illumina HiSeq System as 87-base-pair reads. The authors' pipeline ran thus. A later analysis counted some 74 million unique TCR beta chains across the 700 or so repertoires, and some 11 million of these chains were shared by at least two donors. Raw reads were error-corrected and collapsed into unique sequences with a nearest-neighbor algorithm that merged closely related sequences to remove PCR and sequencing errors. CDR3 sequences were aligned to IMGT reference sequences to assign V, D and J gene segments. For a sequence to be retained, a match of at least six nucleotides to both a V gene segment and a J gene segment was required. A rearrangement was called productive if the CDR3 had no stop codons and remained in frame with V and J, and every other rearrangement was called non-productive. CDR3 was defined by IMGT convention, running from the second conserved V-encoded cysteine to the conserved J-encoded phenylalanine. The earlier analysis of about 590 of the donors excluded sequences that lacked an unambiguous match to a single V gene segment. An earlier analysis of 450 to 650 of the donors called V segments functional above 56.7% productive rearrangements and segregating when the between-donor standard deviation exceeded 5%. To diagnose cytomegalovirus status from the catalog of TCR beta chain sequences, a statistical classification framework was built. In a later analysis, V and J genes were assigned by comparing TCR nucleotide sequences against IMGT/GENE-DB human TR gene sequences. Using the TCRdist pipeline, a later analysis assigned CDR3 sequences along with most-parsimonious VDJ recombination scenarios. A later analysis defined each TCR beta chain by its CDR3 amino acid sequence plus V-gene family, and excluded reads lacking a unique V-gene family. In a later analysis, 450 to 600 highly shared, low-generation-probability nucleotide sequences were removed to address suspected cross-contamination and a sequencing artifact. In a later analysis, a clonal expansion index for each public chain was calculated from normalized within-repertoire ranks of inferred template counts. Generation probabilities in a later analysis came from a VDJ recombination model fitted to out-of-frame rearrangements, and those results were checked against IGoR. In a later analysis, hypergeometric tests were used to score TCR-TCR, TCR-HLA and TCR-CMV co-occurrence, with a repertoire-size bias correction applied to TCR pairs. False discovery rates were estimated in a later analysis by permuting HLA or CMV assignments 20 times. In a later analysis, co-occurring TCRs were grouped using DBSCAN, and TCRdist sequence similarity was added for clustering within HLA-allele-positive subsets. Repertoires with fewer than 30,000 or more than 120,000 public chains, plus five repertoires with anomalous nucleotide sharing, were excluded from co-occurrence clustering. TCRdb took over this immuneACCESS table, retaining in-frame rearrangements with V and J assigned. Such tables are incomplete; in checked studies, under half of the missing clones stem from an unresolved V gene, and the remainder is unexplained. V, J and clone size are taken as reported in that table, and D and trimming were inferred from the DNA itself. In all, the sample holds approximately 160,000 clones, and 75% to 85% of those were seen once. The ten largest make up 7.4% of the sample.

The CDR3 goes from the cysteine to the phenylalanine over 14 residues. The DNA shown is the 42-base CDR3, in frame from base 1. Trimming removed 4 bases from V and 1 base from J, leaving 9 bases between the germline ends. Looking up the germline V gene yields CDR1 MRHNA and CDR2 SNTAGT. Sequencing input: PBMCs. The clonotype was recovered from a male donor in good health and CMV-seropositive. The chain couples TRBV6-4 to TRBJ2-3; TRBD2 is a weak D gene call, 6 bases matching. The CDR3 in this case is CASSGRGGTDTQYF. The sequence in DNA is TGTGCCAGCAGTGGGCGGGGAGGCACAGATACGCAGTATTTT.